This T cell receptor beta chain was identified in a study of response to subunit inactivated influenza vaccine. Overall study findings and caveats: New T cells are recruited in small numbers by each seasonal influenza vaccination, according to the authors' suggestion.

Turning to this clonotype: Antigen: not known.

TCRdb called the RT-PCR reads again in MiXCR, with one record for every CDR3 protein. The sample includes about 800,000 distinct CDR3 sequences, around 20% seen only once; the top ten take roughly 10%. The sequence came from a man in his fifties who received an inactivated influenza vaccine. The sequencing used PBMCs from blood, collected 4 to 6 days after vaccination.

CDR3 DNA sequence: TGTGCCACCAGCGGGGGGGCCAGAGAGACCCAGTACTTC. This sequence encodes CATSGGARETQYF. The V gene is TRBV15, the J gene TRBJ2-5; the D gene is possibly TRBD2 (7 bases). Trimming pared 5 bases from V and 4 bases from J, leaving 11 bases between. CDR3 size: 13 residues. Germline CDR1 LNHNV, CDR2 YYDKDF (reference sequence). The complete variable domain, with remaining parts taken from reference TRBV15 and TRBJ2-5, reads DAMVIQNPRYQVTQFGKPVTLSCSQTLNHNVMYWYQQKSSQAPKLLFHYYDKDFNNEADTPDNFQSRRPNTSFCFLDIRSPGLGDTAMYLCATSGGARETQYFGPGTRLLVL.